Listed here is a single T cell receptor (beta chain). As yet, its antigen is unknown. These data belong to a study of cytomegalovirus exposure and HLA in healthy donors. Broader study findings: Among TCR beta chains, those listed as cytomegalovirus-associated numbered more than 150. For presence/absence analyses, sequencing depth was assumed to be roughly uniform across donors.

Trimming took 1 base from V and 0 from J; bases not matched to a gene: 3. Germline CDR1 is SGHDN and CDR2 is FVKESK. CDR3 length equals 15 residues. The PCR had 60 Vbeta and 13 Jbeta primers. Method: immunoSEQ multiplex PCR; TCRdb's copy keeps in-frame clones and lacks some. The sample has roughly 120,000 clones. The V gene is TRBV14, the J gene TRBJ2-7, with TRBD1 matching over 7 bases. The sample taken for sequencing was PBMCs. The receptor was isolated from a man between 18 and 29 years old in good health and CMV-seronegative. In DNA form, the CDR3 reads TGTGCCAGCAGCCAAGGCCCAGGGGGCTCCTACGAGCAGTACTTC. Translation: CASSQGPGGSYEQYF.